This T cell receptor beta chain was obtained from a study of CD8+CD57+ T cells in acquired aplastic anemia. Overall study: Mean yield of DNA from sorted CD4+ and CD8+ cells was about 3.2 ug.

As to this clonotype: Its specificity is unknown.

Profiles of TCR beta VDJ and CDR3 were generated from a genomic DNA template. Each CDR3 protein gets one entry after TCRdb re-called the reads with MiXCR. The table includes over 150,000 distinct CDR3 sequences, 63% detected once. Study-level points and caveats: Patients showed no significant difference from controls in CD8+ Simpson's diversity.

Individuals selected for sequencing had exhibited CD8+CD57+ cell expansion on flow cytometry. Among the patients, all had severe acquired aplastic anemia. Sampling of blood occurred while the patients had still received no therapy. The CDR3 has 15 residues. Germline assignment: CDR1 SGHVS and CDR2 FQNEAQ. Trimming at V came to 6 bases and at J to 5 bases, leaving 7 bases not matched to a gene. The chain recombines TRBV7-8 with TRBJ1-6, with 7 bases that match TRBD1. Material for sequencing was sorted CD4+, CD8+, or CD8+CD57+ T cells (not recorded which) from PBMCs. This TCR was sampled from a human donor with aplastic anemia. CDR3 residues: CASRHTRGNNSPLHF. In nucleotides, the CDR3 is TGTGCCAGCAGACATACCAGGGGGAATAATTCACCCCTCCACTTT.